This T cell receptor (beta chain) is drawn from a study of blood T cell repertoires in COVID-19. Study-level information: PBMCs, B-cell-depleted T cells, or T cells were the source of the cDNA or gDNA that made up the material.

Germline loops: CDR1 MNHEY, CDR2 SVGAGI. The V and J ends lost 4 bases and 0 bases, in that order; junction bases with no gene match: 5. This CDR3 contains 15 residues. Some clones are missing from TCRdb's copy, which holds only in-frame ones; the method was immunoSEQ multiplex PCR. The table records about 200,000 clones, approximately 88% of them present only once. The gene calls are TRBV6-5 and TRBJ1-2; 7 nucleotides line up with TRBD1. The receptor was derived from a man between 40 and 49 years old with acute or convalescent COVID-19. Input material: peripheral blood. The CDR3 bases are TGTGCCAGCAGTTCGGGCGGACAGGCTAACTATGGCTACACCTTC. Protein product: CASSSGGQANYGYTF.